This T cell receptor (beta chain) derives from a study of T cells after yellow fever vaccination. About the research overall: Preparation of fractions with low cell numbers was performed using SMART-Seq v4 Ultra Low Input. Notes on the study in general: Of the clonotypes, a small share occurred in both CD4 and CD8 compartments. Weaker, the secondary response peaked sooner, at day 5 versus 15.

A 5'RACE template-switching step, the method used to make TCR cDNA, added a universal primer site and UMIs. TCRdb fed the 5' RACE reads into MiXCR, producing one record per CDR3 protein. The data show 35,000 to 55,000 distinct CDR3 sequences, with approximately 6.3% seen just once and about 15% held by the top ten. This clonotype has ten or more counts. CDR1 SGHVS and CDR2 FNYEAQ come from the germline V gene. V was pared by 1 base and J by 3 bases, with 10 bases between. The length of the CDR3 is 14 residues. The rearrangement uses TRBV7-6 and TRBJ2-7; no clear D gene. This TCR was recovered from a man aged 30 to 39 who received the YFV17D yellow fever vaccine. The sample here was CD8+ T cells not binding an NS4B(214-222) dextramer, sorted from PBMCs, taken 45 days after the yellow fever booster vaccination. The CDR3: CASSLEASHYEQYF. CDR3 DNA: TGTGCCAGCAGCTTAGAGGCTAGTCACTACGAGCAGTACTTC.